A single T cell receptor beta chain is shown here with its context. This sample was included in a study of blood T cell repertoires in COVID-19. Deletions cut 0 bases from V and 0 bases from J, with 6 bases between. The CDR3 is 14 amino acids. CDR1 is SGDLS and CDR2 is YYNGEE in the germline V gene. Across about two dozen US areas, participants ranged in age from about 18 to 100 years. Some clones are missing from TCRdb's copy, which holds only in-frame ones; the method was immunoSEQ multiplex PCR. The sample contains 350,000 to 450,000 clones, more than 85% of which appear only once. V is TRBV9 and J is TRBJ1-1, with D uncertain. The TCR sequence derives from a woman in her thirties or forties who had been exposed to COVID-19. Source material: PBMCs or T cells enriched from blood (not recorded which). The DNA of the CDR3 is TGTGCCAGCAGCGTAGATCTAGTGAACACTGAAGCTTTCTTT. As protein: CASSVDLVNTEAFF.